The next 29 T cell receptor beta chains were all read from a single sample in a study of blood T cell repertoires in COVID-19. Clones were sequenced by immunoSEQ multiplex PCR, and TCRdb holds only the in-frame ones, with some missing. Here the sample spans approximately 160,000 clones, approximately 80% being singletons. Specimen: peripheral blood. The receptors here all came from a woman in her sixties with acute or convalescent COVID-19.

This rearrangement joins TRBV7-8 to TRBJ1-4; D uncertain. This CDR3 contains 18 residues. CDR1 and CDR2 (germline): SGHVS, FQNEAQ. V was pared by 1 base and J by 0 bases, with 15 bases between. CDR3 DNA: TGTGCCAGCAGCTTAGTTGTCAGACTTGCTGCAACTAATGAAAAACTGTTTTTT. Its protein product is CASSLVVRLAATNEKLFF.

In this sample, this clone turned up a few times. This rearrangement joins TRBV7-2 to TRBJ2-5; 7 positions agree with TRBD1. The trim removed 6 bases at V and 1 base at J, leaving 5 bases unmatched. There are 14 residues in the CDR3. Germline loops: CDR1 SGHTA, CDR2 FQGNSA. CDR3 DNA sequence: TGTGCCAGCAGTCCCGGGACAGTCCAAGAGACCCAGTACTTC. The encoded protein is CASSPGTVQETQYF.

This clone was seen a few times. The gene calls are TRBV6-2 or TRBV6-3 and TRBJ1-1; 7 nucleotides line up with TRBD1. CDR3 length: 15 amino acids. CDR1 and CDR2 (germline): MNHEY, SVGEGT. J gave up 5 bases and V 2 bases, and 8 bases lay outside the gene matches. This CDR3 is CASSYPQEGATEAFF. CDR3 nucleotide sequence: TGTGCCAGCAGTTACCCTCAGGAGGGGGCAACTGAAGCTTTCTTT.

This clone is a singleton in its sample. The chain joins TRBV18 to TRBJ2-3; D gene ambiguous. This CDR3 is built from 15 residues. The V end lost 3 bases, the J end lost 0 bases, and 10 bases lay between the germline ends. Germline-derived CDR1 and CDR2 are KGHSH and LQKENI. CDR3 sequence reads: CASSPRISSTDTQYF. The DNA of the CDR3 is TGTGCCAGCTCACCCCGTATTTCTAGCACAGATACGCAGTATTTT.

V and J are TRBV5-1 and TRBJ1-4, with D perhaps TRBD1 (6 bases). This CDR3 is built from 16 residues. V dropped 4 bases and J dropped 0 bases, with 13 bases sitting between them. Germline V lookup: CDR1 SGHRS, CDR2 YFSETQ. The CDR3 coding sequence is TGCGCCAGCAGCCCCAGGGGCGAGGCAACTAATGAAAAACTGTTTTTT. It is translated as CASSPRGEATNEKLFF. The variable domain in full, with the rest retrieved from reference TRBV5-1 and TRBJ1-4, is KAGVTQTPRYLIKTRGQQVTLSCSPISGHRSVSWYQQTPGQGLQFLFEYFSETQRNKGNFPGRFSGRQFSNSRSEMNVSTLELGDSALYLCASSPRGEATNEKLFFGSGTQLSVL.

V gene TRBV4-3 combines with J gene TRBJ2-1; D gene unclear. Germline V gives CDR1 LGHNA, CDR2 YSLEER. The CDR3 sequence is 17 residues long. The V end was cut by 0 bases, the J end by 0 bases, with 12 bases between. CDR3 coding DNA: TGCGCCAGCAGCCAAGATCCCGGTGCTACCTCCTACAATGAGCAGTTCTTC. It translates to CASSQDPGATSYNEQFF.

The DNA for the CDR3 is TGTGCCACCAGTGACCCCCTGGGGACATTGAACACCGGGGAGCTGTTTTTT. Translating gives CATSDPLGTLNTGELFF. The chain recombines TRBV24-1 with TRBJ2-2, with D perhaps matching TRBD1 (6 bases). The V end was cut by 4 bases, the J end by 1 base, with 15 bases between. The CDR3 is 17 residues long. CDR1 and CDR2 from the germline V gene are KGHDR and SFDVKD.

This clone has only one observation. V gene TRBV4-1 combines with J gene TRBJ2-5; 7 bases match TRBD2. This CDR3 has 16 amino acids. J gave up 5 bases and V 4 bases, and 13 bases lay outside the gene matches. Germline lookup yields CDR1 MGHRA and CDR2 YSYEKL. The CDR3 sequence: CASSPQGGKVLETQYF. The CDR3 region has the DNA TGCGCCAGCAGCCCCCAGGGAGGGAAGGTCCTTGAGACCCAGTACTTC.

The chain employs TRBV3-1 (or the pseudogene TRBV3-2) and TRBJ1-5, with a weak D call TRBD1 (6 bases). CDR1 and CDR2 (germline): LGHDT, YNNKEL (reference sequence). The CDR3 covers 19 residues. Trimming shortened V by 3 bases and J by 0 bases, and 21 bases separated the two germline ends. The CDR3 coding sequence is TGTGCCAGCAGCCATAGGACAGCTTCTCCGGAGGCTAGCAATCAGCCCCAGCATTTT. Translation gives CASSHRTASPEASNQPQHF.

The chain carries TRBV7-2 and TRBJ2-2, with a tentative D call TRBD2 (6 bases). V was clipped by 5 bases and J by 8 bases, with 21 bases between them. This CDR3 comprises 16 residues. The V gene's germline CDR1 is SGHTA and CDR2 FQGNSA. The DNA of the CDR3 is TGTGCCAGCAGCAGCCAACCGGGACTGAGGTCGGGGGAGCTGTTTTTT. This codes for CASSSQPGLRSGELFF.

This clone appeared a single time. The chain links TRBV29-1 to TRBJ2-7, with TRBD2 matching 8 bases. V dropped 6 bases and J dropped 3; count of bases not matched to a gene: 1. The CDR3 runs to 11 residues. The germline CDR1 and CDR2 sequences are SQVTM and ANQGSEA. The CDR3 DNA follows: TGCAGCGTGAGCGGGGGCTACGAGCAGTACTTC. This codes for CSVSGGYEQYF.

The chain is built from TRBV5-1 and TRBJ1-4; 7 bases are a match to TRBD1. The CDR3 has 15 amino acids. Trimming cost V 4 bases and J 5 bases; bases outside gene matches: 8. Per germline, CDR1 SGHRS and CDR2 YFSETQ. The CDR3 nucleotides are TGCGCCAGCAGCCTCCGGGACAGCCTGAATGAAAAACTGTTTTTT. Encoded protein: CASSLRDSLNEKLFF.

A remark on this clone: The junction shows a germline mismatch at one end, possibly a read error. J is TRBJ2-3 and V is TRBV7-9; D not certain. This CDR3 region has 14 residues. The germline CDR1 and CDR2 sequences are SEHNR and FQNEAQ (reference sequence). The CDR3 protein is CISRPSLLTDTQYF. The CDR3, as DNA: TGCATATCTCGCCCGAGCTTACTCACAGATACGCAGTATTTT.

Concerning this clone: The sample carries other DNA sequences with the same CDR3. The V call is TRBV7-9, the J call TRBJ2-7; D remains unclear. Trimming left V 9 bases short and J 2 bases short, with 11 bases between. CDR1 SEHNR and CDR2 FQNEAQ come from the germline V gene (reference sequence). The CDR3 contains 12 residues. CDR3 protein: CASSFSAYEQYF. DNA of the CDR3: TGTGCCAGTAGTTTTTCGGCCTACGAGCAGTACTTC.

V usage is TRBV28 and J usage is TRBJ1-6; 9 nucleotides line up with TRBD1. Per germline, CDR1 MDHEN and CDR2 SYDVKM. The J segment lost 7 bases and the V segment lost 2 bases, leaving 6 bases of the junction unmatched. The CDR3 runs to 16 residues. CDR3 residues: CASSLTGGEPNSPLHF. The DNA of the CDR3 is TGTGCCAGCAGTTTAACAGGGGGCGAGCCAAATTCACCCCTCCACTTT.

The chain has TRBV4-1 and TRBJ1-5, with D possibly matching TRBD1 (6 bases). Trimming cost V 4 bases and J 6 bases, with 19 bases left between them. The CDR3 length is 16 residues. Germline loops: CDR1 MGHRA, CDR2 YSYEKL. CDR3 in DNA: TGCGCCAGCAGCCCCCCCCTAGCGGCAGGGGCTCAGCCCCAGCATTTT. The encoded protein is CASSPPLAAGAQPQHF.

The chain joins TRBV7-9 to TRBJ2-7; 7 bases fit TRBD1. The length of the CDR3 is 12 residues. Germline V gives CDR1 SEHNR, CDR2 FQNEAQ (reference sequence). V lost 2 bases, J lost 6 bases, and 1 base stayed unmatched. The CDR3 coding sequence is TGTGCCAGCAGCTTAACAGGGGTCGAGCAGTACTTC. Translating gives CASSLTGVEQYF. Full variable domain (rest looked up from reference TRBV7-9 and TRBJ2-7): DTGVSQNPRHKITKRGQNVTFRCDPISEHNRLYWYRQTLGQGPEFLTYFQNEAQLEKSRLLSDRFSAERPKGSFSTLEIQRTEQGDSAMYLCASSLTGVEQYFGPGTRLTVT.

The rearrangement joins TRBV4-1 to TRBJ1-2; 10 bases agree with TRBD1. This CDR3 has 18 amino acids. V dropped 4 bases and J dropped 3; count of bases not matched to a gene: 14. Germline lookup yields CDR1 MGHRA and CDR2 YSYEKL. The CDR3 region is CASSLRTGQGLPDYGYTF. CDR3 bases: TGCGCCAGCAGCCTCCGAACGGGACAGGGGCTACCCGACTATGGCTACACCTTC.

This clone was seen more than once but under ten times. This sample includes further DNA sequences coding for the same CDR3. J is TRBJ1-5 and V is TRBV19; tentatively, D is TRBD1 (5 bases). The CDR3 runs to 15 residues. Germline values: CDR1 LNHDA, CDR2 SQIVND (reference sequence). V was shortened by 3 bases and J by 0 bases, with 9 bases between the two germline ends. The CDR3 DNA reads as TGTGCCAGTAGTATCCGGCAGGGTAGCAATCAGCCCCAGCATTTT. Encoded protein: CASSIRQGSNQPQHF.

The chain has TRBV28 and TRBJ1-1; D uncertain. Germline V gene lookup returns CDR1 MDHEN and CDR2 SYDVKM. This CDR3 spans 12 amino acids. The V end lost 3 bases, the J end lost 4 bases, and 6 bases lay between the germline ends. CDR3 protein: CASSFRGTEAFF. The CDR3 DNA reads TGTGCCAGCAGTTTTCGAGGCACTGAAGCTTTCTTT.

CDR3: CASSTGQPGNTIYF. The CDR3 nucleotides are TGTGCCAGTAGTACGGGACAGCCTGGAAACACCATATATTTT. The chain links TRBV19 to TRBJ1-3; 7 nucleotides agree with TRBD1. V shed 4 bases, J shed 2 bases, and the junction held 2 bases outside the gene matches. The CDR3 extends over 14 amino acids. Germline V CDR1 and CDR2: LNHDA, SQIVND (reference sequence).

The chain carries TRBV5-1 and TRBJ2-1, with a possible D match to TRBD2 (5 bases). The CDR3 covers 11 residues. Germline CDR1 and CDR2: SGHRS and YFSETQ. With 1 base removed from V and 10 bases from J, the gap between germline ends came to 6 bases. CDR3 bases: TGCGCCAGCAGCTTGCGGGGAGAGCAGTTCTTC. As protein: CASSLRGEQFF.

The table lists this clone with a few counts. This rearrangement joins TRBV5-1 to TRBJ1-1, with D possibly matching TRBD1 (6 bases). V lost 4 bases and J 1 base, leaving 14 bases between the germline ends. The length of the CDR3 is 15 residues. Per the germline V gene, CDR1 is SGHRS and CDR2 is YFSETQ. The CDR3 DNA reads as TGCGCCAGCAGCGTGGCCCAGGGGTGGAACACTGAAGCTTTCTTT. Its protein product is CASSVAQGWNTEAFF. Full variable domain (rest looked up from reference TRBV5-1 and TRBJ1-1): KAGVTQTPRYLIKTRGQQVTLSCSPISGHRSVSWYQQTPGQGLQFLFEYFSETQRNKGNFPGRFSGRQFSNSRSEMNVSTLELGDSALYLCASSVAQGWNTEAFFGQGTRLTVV.

The V and J genes are TRBV7-2 and TRBJ2-1; D perhaps matches TRBD2 (5 bases). The V end was cut by 1 base, the J end by 8 bases, with 15 bases between. The germline CDR1 and CDR2 sequences are SGHTA and FQGNSA. The CDR3 runs 15 residues. The CDR3 DNA sequence: TGTGCCAGCAGCTTAGGAGGGCTCGGATTATATGAGCAGTTCTTC. This sequence encodes CASSLGGLGLYEQFF.

The chain combines TRBV28 with TRBJ1-1, with TRBD1 matching over 8 bases. Trimming took 5 bases from V and 10 from J; bases not matched to a gene: 3. Looked up from germline, CDR1 is MDHEN and CDR2 is SYDVKM. CDR3 length: 11 amino acids. The CDR3 DNA reads TGTGCCAGCAGTAAGACAGGGGTAGCTTTCTTT. This sequence encodes CASSKTGVAFF. The full variable domain, completed using reference TRBV28 and TRBJ1-1, is DVKVTQSSRYLVKRTGEKVFLECVQDMDHENMFWYRQDPGLGLRLIYFSYDVKMKEKGDIPEGYSVSREKKERFSLILESASTNQTSMYLCASSKTGVAFFGQGTRLTVV.

The rearrangement uses TRBV6-4 and TRBJ2-1; TRBD1 matches 8 bases. V lost 5 bases, J lost 3 bases, and 3 bases stayed unmatched. The CDR3 spans 14 residues. Germline CDR1 MRHNA, CDR2 SNTAGT. Here the CDR3 reads CASSPGQVYNEQFF. The CDR3, as DNA: TGTGCCAGCAGTCCGGGACAGGTCTACAATGAGCAGTTCTTC.

V usage is TRBV6-4 and J usage is TRBJ2-5; no clear D. Germline loops: CDR1 MRHNA, CDR2 SNTAGT. This CDR3 contains 14 residues. The V and J ends lost 4 bases and 3 bases respectively, with 12 bases between them. The CDR3 DNA reads TGTGCCAGCAGTGGCTTCGGAGATGAAGAGACCCAGTACTTC. As protein: CASSGFGDEETQYF.

The genes are TRBV29-1 and TRBJ1-2, with 7 bases aligning to TRBD1. Germline loops: CDR1 SQVTM, CDR2 ANQGSEA. The CDR3 length is 15 residues. V lost 1 base and J lost 8; bases outside the gene matches: 13. CDR3 amino acids: CSVEAKRTGKSGYTF. DNA of the CDR3: TGCAGCGTTGAAGCTAAGAGGACAGGAAAAAGCGGCTACACCTTC.

The chain carries TRBV27 and TRBJ2-5; 11 positions agree with TRBD1. The CDR3 loop spans 16 amino acids. V shed 6 bases and J 5 bases; nucleotides not matched to a gene: 11. CDR1 and CDR2 (germline): MNHEY, SMNVEV (reference sequence). The CDR3 sequence is CASSRAGQGAGETQYF. CDR3 DNA sequence: TGTGCCAGCAGCCGAGCCGGACAGGGGGCTGGGGAGACCCAGTACTTC.